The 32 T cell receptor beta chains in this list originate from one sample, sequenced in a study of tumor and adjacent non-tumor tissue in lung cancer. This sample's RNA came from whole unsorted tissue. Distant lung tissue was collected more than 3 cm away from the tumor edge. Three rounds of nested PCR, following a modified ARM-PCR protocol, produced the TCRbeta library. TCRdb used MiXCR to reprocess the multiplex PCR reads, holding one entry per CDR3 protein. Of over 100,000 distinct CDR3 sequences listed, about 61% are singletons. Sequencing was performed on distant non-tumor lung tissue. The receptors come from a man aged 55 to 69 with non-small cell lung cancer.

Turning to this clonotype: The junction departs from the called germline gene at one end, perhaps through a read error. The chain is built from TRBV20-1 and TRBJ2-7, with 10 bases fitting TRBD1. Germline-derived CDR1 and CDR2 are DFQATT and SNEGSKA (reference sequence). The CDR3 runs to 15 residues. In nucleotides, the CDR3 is TGCAGTGCTGGAGCCCCGGGACAGGGGAACCACGAGCAGCACTTC. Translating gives CSAGAPGQGNHEQHF.

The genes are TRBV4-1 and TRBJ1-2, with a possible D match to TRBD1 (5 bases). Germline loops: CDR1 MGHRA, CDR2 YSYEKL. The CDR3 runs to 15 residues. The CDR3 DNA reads TGCGCAAACAGCCAAGATTTGTCAGGGCTATTTGGCTACACCTTC. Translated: CANSQDLSGLFGYTF.

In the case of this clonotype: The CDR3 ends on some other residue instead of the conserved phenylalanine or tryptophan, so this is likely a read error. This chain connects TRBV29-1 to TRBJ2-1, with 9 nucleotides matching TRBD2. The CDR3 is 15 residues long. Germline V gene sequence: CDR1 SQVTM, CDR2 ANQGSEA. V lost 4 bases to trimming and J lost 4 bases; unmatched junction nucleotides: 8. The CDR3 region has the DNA TGCAGCGTTGGGACATCTAGCGGGGATTACAATGAGCAGTTCTTA. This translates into CSVGTSSGDYNEQFL.

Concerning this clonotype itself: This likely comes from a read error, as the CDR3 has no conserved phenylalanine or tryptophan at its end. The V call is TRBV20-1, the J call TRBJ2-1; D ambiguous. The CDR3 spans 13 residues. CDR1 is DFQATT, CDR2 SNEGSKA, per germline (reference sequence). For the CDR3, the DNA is TGCAGTGCTAGAGTCCCCTCCCACAATGAGCAGTTCCTT. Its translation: CSARVPSHNEQFL.

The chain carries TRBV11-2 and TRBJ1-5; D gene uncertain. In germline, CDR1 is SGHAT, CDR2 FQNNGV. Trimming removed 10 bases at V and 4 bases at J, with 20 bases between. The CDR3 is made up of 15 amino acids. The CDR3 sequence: CATSLGADSNQPQHF. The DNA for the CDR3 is TGTGCCACGAGCTTAGGTGCAGATAGTAATCAGCCCCAGCATTTT.

The CDR3: CASSAGRPSYNEQFF. CDR3 nucleotide sequence: TGTGCCAGCTCGGCCGGGAGGCCCTCCTACAATGAGCAGTTCTTC. The J gene is TRBJ2-1, the V gene TRBV6-2 or TRBV6-3; TRBD2 matches 7 bases. This CDR3 spans 15 amino acids. Trimming removed 8 bases from V and 0 bases from J; junction bases left unmatched: 7. CDR1 MNHEY and CDR2 SVGEGT come from the germline V gene.

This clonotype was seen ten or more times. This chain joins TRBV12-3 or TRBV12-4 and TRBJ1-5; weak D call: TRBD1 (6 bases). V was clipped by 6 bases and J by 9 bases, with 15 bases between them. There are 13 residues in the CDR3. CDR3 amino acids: CASRRTEGRPQHF. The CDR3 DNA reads TGTGCCAGCAGGCGGACAGAGGGACGGCCCCAGCATTTT.

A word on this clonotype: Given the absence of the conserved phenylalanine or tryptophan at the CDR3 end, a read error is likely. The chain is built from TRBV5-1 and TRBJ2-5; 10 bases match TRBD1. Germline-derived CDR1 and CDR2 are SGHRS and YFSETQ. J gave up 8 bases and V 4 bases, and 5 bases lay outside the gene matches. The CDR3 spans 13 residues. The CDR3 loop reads CASSRDRGETQYS. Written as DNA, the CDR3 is TGCGCCAGCAGCCGGGACAGGGGAGAAACCCAGTACTCC.

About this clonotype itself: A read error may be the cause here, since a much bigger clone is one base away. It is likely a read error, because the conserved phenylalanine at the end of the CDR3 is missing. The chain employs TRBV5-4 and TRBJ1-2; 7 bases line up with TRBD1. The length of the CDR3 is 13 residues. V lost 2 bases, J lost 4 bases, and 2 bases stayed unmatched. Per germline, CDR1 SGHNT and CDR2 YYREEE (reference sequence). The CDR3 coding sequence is TGTGCCAGCAGCTTCCGACAGGGCTATGGCTACACCTCC. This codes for CASSFRQGYGYTS.

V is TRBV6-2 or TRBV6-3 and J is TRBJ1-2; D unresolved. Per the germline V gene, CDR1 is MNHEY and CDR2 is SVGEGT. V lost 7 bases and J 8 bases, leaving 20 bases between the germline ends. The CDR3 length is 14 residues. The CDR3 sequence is CASNSSFLDRGYTF. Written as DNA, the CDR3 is TGTGCCAGCAATTCCTCCTTTCTTGATAGAGGCTACACCTTC.

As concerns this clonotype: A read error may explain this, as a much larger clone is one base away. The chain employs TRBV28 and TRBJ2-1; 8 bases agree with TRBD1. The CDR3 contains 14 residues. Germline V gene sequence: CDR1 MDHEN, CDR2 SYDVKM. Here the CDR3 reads CANSTGGLYNEQFF. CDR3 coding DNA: TGTGCCAACAGTACAGGGGGACTTTACAATGAGCAGTTCTTC. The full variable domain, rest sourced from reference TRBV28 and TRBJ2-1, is DVKVTQSSRYLVKRTGEKVFLECVQDMDHENMFWYRQDPGLGLRLIYFSYDVKMKEKGDIPEGYSVSREKKERFSLILESASTNQTSMYLCANSTGGLYNEQFFGPGTRLTVL.

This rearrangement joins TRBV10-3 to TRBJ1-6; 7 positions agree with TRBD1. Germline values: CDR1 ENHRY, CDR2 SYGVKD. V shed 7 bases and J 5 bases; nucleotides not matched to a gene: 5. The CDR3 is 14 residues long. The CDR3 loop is CAINRQGHNSPLHF. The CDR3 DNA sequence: TGTGCCATCAATAGACAGGGACATAATTCACCCCTCCACTTT.

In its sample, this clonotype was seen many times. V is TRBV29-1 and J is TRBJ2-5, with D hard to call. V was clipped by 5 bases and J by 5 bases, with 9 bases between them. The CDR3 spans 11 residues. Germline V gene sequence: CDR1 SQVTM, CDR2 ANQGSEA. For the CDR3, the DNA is TGCAGCGTTAAACGCTGGGAGACCCAGTACTTC. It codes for CSVKRWETQYF.

The CDR3, as DNA: TGTGCCAGGTCCCATAGACTTGGGACTAGCGTTTACAATGAGCAGTTCTTC. It translates to CARSHRLGTSVYNEQFF. The chain employs TRBV18 and TRBJ2-1; 10 nucleotides align to TRBD2. Germline V gives CDR1 KGHSH, CDR2 LQKENI. Trimming cost V 9 bases and J 4 bases; bases outside gene matches: 15. The CDR3 consists of 17 residues. Complete variable domain (other parts from reference TRBV18 and TRBJ2-1): NAGVMQNPRHLVRRRGQEARLRCSPMKGHSHVYWYRQLPEEGLKFMVYLQKENIIDESGMPKERFSAEFPKEGPSILRIQQVVRGDSAAYFCARSHRLGTSVYNEQFFGPGTRLTVL.

CDR3 in amino acids: CASSFMGGIDGYTF. CDR3 coding DNA: TGTGCCAGCAGTTTTATGGGGGGCATAGATGGCTACACCTTC. The gene calls are TRBV12-3 or TRBV12-4 and TRBJ1-2, with a weak D call TRBD1 (6 bases). This CDR3 contains 14 residues. V was clipped by 3 bases and J by 6 bases, with 14 bases between them.

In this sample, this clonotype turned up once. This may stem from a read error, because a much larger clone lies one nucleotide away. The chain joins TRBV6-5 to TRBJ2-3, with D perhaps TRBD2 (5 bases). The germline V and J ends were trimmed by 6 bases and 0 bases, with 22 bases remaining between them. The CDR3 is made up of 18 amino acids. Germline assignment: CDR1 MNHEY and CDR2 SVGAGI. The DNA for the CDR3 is TGTGCCAGCAGCCCCCCCCGCAGCGGATTCTCTAGCACAGATACGCAGTATTTT. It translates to CASSPPRSGFSSTDTQYF.

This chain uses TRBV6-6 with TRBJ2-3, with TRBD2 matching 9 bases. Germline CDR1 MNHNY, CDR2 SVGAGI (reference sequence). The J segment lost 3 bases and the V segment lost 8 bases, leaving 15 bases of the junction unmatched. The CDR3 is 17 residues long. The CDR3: CASGPALGSGRTDTQYF. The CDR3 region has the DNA TGTGCCAGCGGTCCCGCTTTAGGTAGCGGGAGAACAGATACGCAGTATTTT.

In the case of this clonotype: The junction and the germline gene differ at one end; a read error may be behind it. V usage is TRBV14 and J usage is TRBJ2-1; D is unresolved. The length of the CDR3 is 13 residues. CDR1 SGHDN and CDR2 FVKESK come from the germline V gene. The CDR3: CACSSNLNDKQFF. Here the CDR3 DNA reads TGTGCCTGCAGCTCCAACTTAAACGATAAGCAGTTCTTC.

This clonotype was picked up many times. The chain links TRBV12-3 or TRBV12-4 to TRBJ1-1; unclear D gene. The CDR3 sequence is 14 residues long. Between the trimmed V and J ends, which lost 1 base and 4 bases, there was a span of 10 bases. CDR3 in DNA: TGTGCCAGCAGTTTAGGGTTTTTTAGCACTGAAGCTTTCTTT. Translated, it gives CASSLGFFSTEAFF.

The CDR3 spells CASSLDGTGSNRHQHF. The CDR3, as DNA: TGTGCCAGCAGCTTAGACGGGACAGGTAGCAATCGGCACCAGCATTTT. V and J are TRBV7-9 and TRBJ1-5; 8 bases line up with TRBD1. Germline V CDR1 and CDR2: SEHNR, FQNEAQ (reference sequence). The CDR3 loop spans 16 amino acids. V was pared by 1 base and J by 12 bases, with 14 bases of the junction left unmatched.

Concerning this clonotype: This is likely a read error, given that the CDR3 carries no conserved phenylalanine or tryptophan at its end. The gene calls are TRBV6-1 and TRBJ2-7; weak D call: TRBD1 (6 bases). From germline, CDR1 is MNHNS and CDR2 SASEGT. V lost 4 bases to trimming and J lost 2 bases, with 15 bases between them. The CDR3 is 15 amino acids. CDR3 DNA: TGTGCCAGCAGTGGAAATCCAGGGGCCACCTACGAGCAGTACTAC. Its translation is CASSGNPGATYEQYY.

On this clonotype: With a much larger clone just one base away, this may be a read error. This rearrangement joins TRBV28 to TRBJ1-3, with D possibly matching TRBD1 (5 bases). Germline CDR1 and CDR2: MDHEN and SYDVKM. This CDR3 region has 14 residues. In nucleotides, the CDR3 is TGTGCCAGCAGTTCAGGGCTTGGCGGAAACATCATATATTTT. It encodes CASSSGLGGNIIYF.

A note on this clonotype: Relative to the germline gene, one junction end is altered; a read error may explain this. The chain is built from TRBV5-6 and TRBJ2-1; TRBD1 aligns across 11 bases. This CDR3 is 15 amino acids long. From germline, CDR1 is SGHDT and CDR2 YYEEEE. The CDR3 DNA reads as TGTGTCAGCAGCGGGACAGGGGGAGCCTACAATGAGCAGTTCTTC. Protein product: CVSSGTGGAYNEQFF.

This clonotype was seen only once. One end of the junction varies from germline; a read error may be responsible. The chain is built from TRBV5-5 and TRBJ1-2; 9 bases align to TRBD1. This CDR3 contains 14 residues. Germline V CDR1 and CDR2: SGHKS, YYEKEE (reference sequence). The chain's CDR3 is CGSSPDTGGYGYTF. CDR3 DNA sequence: TGTGGCAGCAGCCCCGATACAGGGGGCTATGGCTACACCTTT.

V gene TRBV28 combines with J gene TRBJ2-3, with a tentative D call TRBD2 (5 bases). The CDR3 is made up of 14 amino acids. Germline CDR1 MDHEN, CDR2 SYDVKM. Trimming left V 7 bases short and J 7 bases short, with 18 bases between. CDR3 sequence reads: CASTTVRATHTQYF. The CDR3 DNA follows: TGTGCCAGCACCACCGTGAGGGCCACGCATACGCAGTATTTT.

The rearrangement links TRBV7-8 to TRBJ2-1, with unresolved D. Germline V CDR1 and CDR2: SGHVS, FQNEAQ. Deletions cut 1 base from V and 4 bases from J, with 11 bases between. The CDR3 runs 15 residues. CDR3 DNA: TGTGCCAGCAGCTTAGTAGTGGTGGGTTACAATGAGCAGTTCTTC. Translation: CASSLVVVGYNEQFF.

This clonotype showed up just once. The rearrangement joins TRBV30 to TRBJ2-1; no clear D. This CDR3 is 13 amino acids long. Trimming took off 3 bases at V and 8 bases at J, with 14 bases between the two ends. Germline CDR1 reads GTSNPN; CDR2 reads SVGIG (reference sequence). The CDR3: CAWRGEKADEQFF. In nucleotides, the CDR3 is TGTGCCTGGAGAGGCGAGAAAGCCGATGAGCAGTTCTTC.

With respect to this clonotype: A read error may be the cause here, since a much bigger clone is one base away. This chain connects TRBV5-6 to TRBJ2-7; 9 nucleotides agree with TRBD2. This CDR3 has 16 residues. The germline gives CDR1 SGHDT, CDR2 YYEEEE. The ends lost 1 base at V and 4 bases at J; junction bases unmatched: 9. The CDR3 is CASSLTAGGLVYEQYF. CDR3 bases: TGTGCCAGCAGCTTGACAGCGGGAGGATTGGTATACGAGCAGTACTTC.

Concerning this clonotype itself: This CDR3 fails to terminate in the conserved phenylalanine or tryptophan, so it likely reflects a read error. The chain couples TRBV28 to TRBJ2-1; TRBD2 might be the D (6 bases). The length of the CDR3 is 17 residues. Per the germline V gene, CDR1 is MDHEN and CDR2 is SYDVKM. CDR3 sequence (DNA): TGTGCTAGCAGTCCATACGTAGGAGGGAGAAGGAACAATGAGCAGTTCTTA. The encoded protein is CASSPYVGGRRNNEQFL.

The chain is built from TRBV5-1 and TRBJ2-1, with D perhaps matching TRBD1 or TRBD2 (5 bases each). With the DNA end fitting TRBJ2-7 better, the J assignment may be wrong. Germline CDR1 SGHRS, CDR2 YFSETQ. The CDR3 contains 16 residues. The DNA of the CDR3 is TGCGCCAGCAGCTCCGGGACGCTTCCAAGCTGGGGTGAGCAGTACTTC. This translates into CASSSGTLPSWGEQYF.

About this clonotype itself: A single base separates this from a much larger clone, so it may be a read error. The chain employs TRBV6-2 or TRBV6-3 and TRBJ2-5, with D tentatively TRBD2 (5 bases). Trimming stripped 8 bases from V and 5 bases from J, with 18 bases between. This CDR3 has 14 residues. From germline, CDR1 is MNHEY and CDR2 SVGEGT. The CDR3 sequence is CASGWSSPQETQYF. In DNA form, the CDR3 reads TGTGCCAGCGGTTGGTCTAGCCCTCAGGAGACCCAGTACTTC.

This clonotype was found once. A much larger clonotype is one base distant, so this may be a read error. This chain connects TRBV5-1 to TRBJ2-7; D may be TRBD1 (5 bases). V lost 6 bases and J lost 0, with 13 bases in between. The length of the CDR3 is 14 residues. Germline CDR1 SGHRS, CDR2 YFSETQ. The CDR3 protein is CASNTQVSSYEQYF. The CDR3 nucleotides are TGCGCCAGCAACACACAGGTTTCCTCCTACGAGCAGTACTTC.